The 18 T cell receptor beta chains in this list originate from one sample, sequenced in a study of regulatory T cells in long-lasting Graves disease. Sample time point: newly diagnosed GD, antithyroid drugs for less than 3 months. TCR sequences were obtained from RNA taken from PBMCs. HTBI primers from iRepertoire and Arm-PCR of CDR3 regions yielded the TCR beta libraries. TCRdb re-derived calls from the multiplex PCR reads in MiXCR, one entry per CDR3 protein. The sample carries about 240,000 distinct CDR3 sequences, over 20% recorded once. The sequencing used peripheral blood mononuclear cells (PBMCs), collected at new diagnosis, from a patient treated with antithyroid drugs. The source of these receptors is a female donor with Graves disease.

This clonotype was recorded at least ten times. The chain is built from TRBV20-1 and TRBJ2-7; 7 positions match TRBD1. With V trimmed by 0 bases and J by 0 bases, 14 bases remained unmatched. CDR1 is DFQATT, CDR2 SNEGSKA, per germline (reference sequence). The CDR3 is 18 amino acids. The CDR3 loop reads CSARDLRQGTAHSYEQYF. CDR3 nucleotides: TGCAGTGCTAGAGATCTTAGACAGGGAACAGCCCACTCCTACGAGCAGTACTTC.

For this clonotype: One end of the junction varies from germline; a read error may be responsible. V and J are TRBV7-2 and TRBJ2-5; 8 positions agree with TRBD2. Germline lookup yields CDR1 SGHTA and CDR2 FQGNSA. This CDR3 has 15 amino acids. The DNA of the CDR3 is TGTGTCAGCAGCTTAGCCACCGGGGGGGGAGAGACCCAGTACTTC. Its translation: CVSSLATGGGETQYF.

This clonotype was seen at least ten times. Possible read error: a much larger clone is one base away. The gene calls are TRBV7-9 and TRBJ2-7, with TRBD1 as a possible D gene (6 bases). V dropped 3 bases and J dropped 3 bases, with 9 bases sitting between them. CDR3 size: 13 residues. CDR1 SEHNR and CDR2 FQNEAQ come from the germline V gene (reference sequence). The CDR3 sequence: CASSFGQIYEQYF. As DNA, the CDR3 is TGTGCCAGCAGCTTCGGACAGATCTACGAGCAGTACTTC.

The chain is built from TRBV7-2 and TRBJ1-5; D unresolved. The ends were cut back, 2 bases at V and 5 bases at J, with 7 bases in the middle. Germline CDR1 SGHTA, CDR2 FQGNSA. The CDR3 spans 13 residues. CDR3 sequence reads: CASSLTNDQPQHF. The CDR3 bases are TGTGCCAGCAGCTTAACAAACGATCAGCCCCAGCATTTT. The complete variable domain, with remaining parts taken from reference TRBV7-2 and TRBJ1-5, reads GAGVSQSPSNKVTEKGKDVELRCDPISGHTALYWYRQSLGQGLEFLIYFQGNSAPDKSGLPSDRFSAERTGGSVSTLTIQRTQQEDSAVYLCASSLTNDQPQHFGDGTRLSIL.

This clonotype was observed at least ten times. Here the CDR3 reads CASSQGSGPWNEQYF. The CDR3 bases are TGTGCCAGCAGCCAAGGGTCAGGGCCCTGGAACGAGCAGTACTTC. This rearrangement joins TRBV4-2 to TRBJ2-7; D is possibly TRBD1 (5 bases). This CDR3 is built from 15 residues. The V and J ends lost 1 base and 5 bases respectively, with 15 bases between them. Germline CDR1 is LGHNA and CDR2 is YNFKEQ.

This clonotype was seen a few times. This sequence joins TRBV5-6 and TRBJ1-5; 8 nucleotides align to TRBD1. The CDR3 covers 15 residues. Germline V gives CDR1 SGHDT, CDR2 YYEEEE. V lost 3 bases, J lost 2 bases, and 4 bases stayed unmatched. The CDR3 nucleotides are TGTGCCAGCAGCTCGTTGGACAGGGGCAATCAGCCCCAGCATTTT. This translates into CASSSLDRGNQPQHF.

V usage is TRBV4-2 and J usage is TRBJ2-7, with 9 nucleotides matching TRBD1. V shed 1 base and J 6 bases; nucleotides not matched to a gene: 10. Germline V lookup: CDR1 LGHNA, CDR2 YNFKEQ. This CDR3 spans 16 amino acids. CDR3 DNA sequence: TGTGCCAGCAGCCAAGCGTGGTCGACAGGGGGTGGCGAGCAGTACTTC. This sequence encodes CASSQAWSTGGGEQYF.

At least ten counts were recorded for this clonotype. The CDR3 DNA reads TGTGCCAGCAGCTTGAGGGCCATCTCCTACGAGCAGTACTTC. The encoded protein is CASSLRAISYEQYF. V usage is TRBV13 and J usage is TRBJ2-7, with D possibly being TRBD2 (5 bases). V dropped 3 bases and J dropped 0 bases, with 9 bases sitting between them. Germline CDR1 is PRHDT and CDR2 is FYEKMQ (reference sequence). The CDR3 contains 14 residues. Looking up the rest from reference TRBV13 and TRBJ2-7 gives the full variable domain: AAGVIQSPRHLIKEKRETATLKCYPIPRHDTVYWYQQGPGQDPQFLISFYEKMQSDKGSIPDRFSAQQFSDYHSELNMSSLELGDSALYFCASSLRAISYEQYFGPGTRLTVT.

This clonotype has more than one count but fewer than ten. This may be a read error, as it is one base from a much larger clone. The rearrangement links TRBV30 to TRBJ2-7, with unresolved D. V dropped 5 bases and J dropped 2 bases, with 13 bases sitting between them. Germline V lookup: CDR1 GTSNPN, CDR2 SVGIG (reference sequence). This CDR3 has 13 amino acids. DNA for the CDR3: TGTGCCTGGCGTTCCGGGCCCCCCTACGAGCAGTACTTC. It specifies CAWRSGPPYEQYF.

The chain links TRBV2 to TRBJ2-7; possibly TRBD1 or TRBD2 for D (7 bases each). Germline V CDR1 and CDR2: SNHLY, FYNNEI. V lost 6 bases to trimming and J lost 5 bases, with 17 bases between them. This CDR3 has 14 residues. CDR3 DNA: TGTGCCAGCAGGGGGGGGACAGCAGACCACGAGCAGTACTTC. Amino acids: CASRGGTADHEQYF.

This clonotype was picked up many times. The rearrangement joins TRBV20-1 to TRBJ2-1; a weak D match, TRBD2 (5 bases). V was cut by 6 bases and J by 4 bases, with 16 bases left in between. Germline assignment: CDR1 DFQATT and CDR2 SNEGSKA (reference sequence). This CDR3 has 14 residues. The CDR3 protein is CSARITAGYNEQFF. The CDR3 DNA sequence: TGCAGTGCCAGAATAACCGCGGGTTACAATGAGCAGTTCTTC.

Only a few counts were recorded for this clonotype. The chain joins TRBV7-8 to TRBJ2-7; D may be TRBD1 (5 bases). Trimming pared 1 base from V and 6 bases from J, leaving 16 bases between. This CDR3 has 15 residues. Per germline, CDR1 SGHVS and CDR2 FQNEAQ. The CDR3 sequence is CASSLGGQGRAEQYF. The DNA for the CDR3 is TGTGCCAGCAGCTTAGGAGGCCAGGGTAGAGCCGAGCAGTACTTC.

This clonotype was found many times. This chain joins TRBV9 and TRBJ1-1; D is unresolved. Germline V gene data show CDR1 as SGDLS and CDR2 as YYNGEE. The CDR3 contains 14 residues. V was pared by 0 bases and J by 1 base, with 7 bases between. CDR3 in amino acids: CASSVDAGNTEAFF. CDR3 nucleotide sequence: TGTGCCAGCAGCGTAGATGCGGGGAACACTGAAGCTTTCTTT.

A note on this clonotype: A much larger clonotype is one base distant, so this may be a read error. Here the CDR3 reads CSVEDLGGNYGYAF. The CDR3 DNA reads as TGCAGCGTTGAAGATCTAGGGGGGAACTATGGCTACGCCTTC. V usage is TRBV29-1 and J usage is TRBJ1-2; a weak D match, TRBD1 (6 bases). The germline V gene encodes CDR1 SQVTM and CDR2 ANQGSEA. The CDR3 loop spans 14 amino acids.

Comments on this clonotype: A far larger clone is just one base off, so this is likely a read error. The chain's CDR3 is CASSPRTSGRTQEQYF. CDR3 DNA: TGTGCCAGCAGTCCGCGGACTAGCGGCCGGACGCAAGAGCAGTACTTC. V is TRBV12-3 or TRBV12-4 and J is TRBJ2-7, with 10 bases identical to TRBD2. With V trimmed by 5 bases and J by 7 bases, 14 bases remained unmatched. The CDR3 totals 16 residues.

This chain joins TRBV6-1 and TRBJ2-7; TRBD1 aligns across 8 bases. The CDR3 contains 17 residues. Germline V gene data show CDR1 as MNHNS and CDR2 as SASEGT. Unmatched junction bases numbered 15, after V lost 4 bases and J lost 4 bases. The CDR3 DNA reads as TGTGCCAGCAGTGCCCATCACGGGACAGGATCTTCTTACGAGCAGTACTTC. It is translated as CASSAHHGTGSSYEQYF.

This clonotype showed up many times. The V and J genes are TRBV7-9 and TRBJ1-4; tentatively, D is TRBD1 (5 bases). Trimming pared 5 bases from V and 4 bases from J, leaving 11 bases between. Germline V gene lookup returns CDR1 SEHNR and CDR2 FQNEAQ (reference sequence). The CDR3 is 14 amino acids. CDR3 sequence reads: CASSLGRGNEKLFF. The DNA for the CDR3 is TGTGCCAGCAGCCTGGGGCGGGGTAATGAAAAACTGTTTTTT.

This clonotype came up a few times. The chain links TRBV27 to TRBJ2-6; 8 positions agree with TRBD1. Trimming cost V 6 bases and J 0 bases; bases outside gene matches: 1. Germline loops: CDR1 MNHEY, CDR2 SMNVEV (reference sequence). The CDR3 runs 15 residues. Written as DNA, the CDR3 is TGTGCCAGCAGGGGACAGGCCTCTGGGGCCAACGTCCTGACTTTC. Amino acids: CASRGQASGANVLTF.